Listed here are 27 T cell receptor beta chains from one sample, sequenced in a study of CD8 T cells in ankylosing spondylitis. General study findings and limits: What appeared characteristic of ankylosing spondylitis blood was a TCR beta motif of eight highly homologous variants.

These receptors' antigens are unknown. TCRdb reprocessed the 5' RACE reads via MiXCR and lists one record per CDR3 protein. The data show about 390,000 distinct CDR3 sequences, around 22% seen once. The specimen was blood, either unsorted or a sorted T cell fraction (not recorded which). Receptors were obtained from a male donor with ankylosing spondylitis.

V and J are TRBV6-5 and TRBJ1-1, with D tentatively TRBD1 (6 bases). Trimming left V 6 bases short and J 10 bases short, with 15 bases between. CDR1 is MNHEY, CDR2 SVGAGI, per germline. The CDR3 has 12 residues. CDR3 in DNA: TGTGCCAGCAGCTCACAGGGAAGCCTAGCTTTCTTT. Protein: CASSSQGSLAFF.

This clonotype appeared a few times. The chain combines TRBV6-5 with TRBJ1-1; D is unresolved. V lost 3 bases and J 0 bases, leaving 11 bases between the germline ends. This CDR3 contains 15 residues. Germline CDR1 MNHEY, CDR2 SVGAGI. CDR3 residues: CASSYNWKLNTEAFF. The CDR3 bases are TGTGCCAGCAGTTATAACTGGAAACTGAACACTGAAGCTTTCTTT.

The chain recombines TRBV12-3 or TRBV12-4 with TRBJ2-7; perhaps TRBD2 as D (5 bases). V dropped 4 bases and J dropped 1 base, with 11 bases sitting between them. This CDR3 comprises 14 residues. The CDR3 sequence is CASSSVQRSYEQYF. The CDR3 nucleotides read TGTGCCAGCAGTTCCGTGCAGCGGTCCTACGAGCAGTACTTC.

Only a few counts were recorded for this clonotype. This chain uses TRBV20-1 with TRBJ2-1; 9 bases are a match to TRBD1. CDR1 is DFQATT, CDR2 SNEGSKA, per germline (reference sequence). The V gene end was trimmed by 6 bases and the J gene end by 5 bases; junction bases not matched to a gene: 5. CDR3 length: 13 amino acids. In DNA form, the CDR3 reads TGCAGTGCCACGGGACAGGGTAACAATGAGCAGTTCTTC. It yields the protein CSATGQGNNEQFF.

V gene TRBV12-3 or TRBV12-4 combines with J gene TRBJ2-1; the match to TRBD2 covers 13 bases. Trimming removed 5 bases from V and 1 base from J; junction bases left unmatched: 2. The CDR3 runs 16 residues. The CDR3, as DNA: TGTGCCAGCAGTGGACTAGCGGGAGAATCCTACAATGAGCAGTTCTTC. Amino acid sequence: CASSGLAGESYNEQFF.

The chain recombines TRBV11-1 with TRBJ2-7, with TRBD2 matching over 13 bases. This CDR3 region has 18 residues. With 5 bases clipped from V and 0 bases from J, the junction kept 10 bases outside the gene matches. In germline, CDR1 is SGHAT, CDR2 FQDESV (reference sequence). CDR3 nucleotide sequence: TGTGCCAGCAGCCATACTAGCGGGAGGGCCCCCGGCTCCTACGAGCAGTACTTC. Its protein product is CASSHTSGRAPGSYEQYF.

The sample holds a few counts of this clonotype. The chain joins TRBV6-2 or TRBV6-3 to TRBJ2-2; TRBD2 matches at 9 bases. CDR3 size: 15 residues. Trimming removed 10 bases from V and 8 bases from J; junction bases left unmatched: 14. Germline CDR1 and CDR2: MNHEY and SVGEGT. The CDR3 spells CATLAGVSVRGELFF. In nucleotides, the CDR3 is TGTGCCACTTTAGCGGGAGTTTCGGTTAGAGGGGAGCTGTTTTTT.

This clonotype showed up many times. V and J are TRBV5-1 and TRBJ2-1; the match to TRBD1 covers 8 bases. The CDR3 has 14 amino acids. V shed 2 bases, J shed 16 bases, and the junction held 14 bases outside the gene matches. Germline CDR1 SGHRS, CDR2 YFSETQ. The CDR3 DNA is TGCGCCAGCAGCTTTGGACAGGGCTTCGAGGGACGATTCTTC. This gives the protein CASSFGQGFEGRFF.

This clonotype has just a few counts. The V gene is TRBV7-9, the J gene TRBJ2-7; D gene ambiguous. There are 15 residues in the CDR3. Between the trimmed V and J ends, which lost 3 bases and 0 bases, there was a span of 12 bases. Germline CDR1 and CDR2: SEHNR and FQNEAQ (reference sequence). CDR3 DNA sequence: TGTGCCAGCAGCTTTGGCTCCAGAAGCTCCTACGAGCAGTACTTC. Amino acid sequence: CASSFGSRSSYEQYF.

The chain joins TRBV3-1 to TRBJ1-5, with D tentatively TRBD1 (5 bases). Looked up from germline, CDR1 is LGHDT and CDR2 is YNNKEL (reference sequence). The CDR3 is made up of 16 amino acids. V was shortened by 1 base and J by 2 bases, with 12 bases between the two germline ends. CDR3 DNA: TGTGCCAGCAGCCAAGCCCTTGGGGGTGGCAATCAGCCCCAGCATTTT. Protein product: CASSQALGGGNQPQHF.

This chain connects TRBV5-4 to TRBJ2-1; TRBD2 might be the D (5 bases). The V gene's germline CDR1 is SGHNT and CDR2 YYREEE (reference sequence). V was trimmed by 4 bases and J by 2 bases, leaving 13 bases between them. This CDR3 spans 15 amino acids. In nucleotides, the CDR3 is TGTGCCAGCAGCCCCGGGAACTCTCCCTACAATGAGCAGTTCTTC. Translation: CASSPGNSPYNEQFF.

This clonotype has a handful of counts. The chain's CDR3 is CASNTGFSPLHF. CDR3 bases: TGTGCCAGCAATACAGGGTTTTCACCCCTCCACTTT. The chain employs TRBV2 and TRBJ1-6; TRBD1 is a possible D gene (6 bases). The ends were cut back, 7 bases at V and 9 bases at J, with 10 bases in the middle. Germline CDR1 SNHLY, CDR2 FYNNEI. CDR3 length: 12 amino acids.

V and J are TRBV6-1 and TRBJ2-1, with 12 positions matching TRBD2. V lost 6 bases, J lost 6 bases, and 6 bases stayed unmatched. The V gene's germline CDR1 is MNHNS and CDR2 SASEGT. CDR3 size: 15 residues. Here the CDR3 reads CASSRTSGIVNEQFF. In nucleotides, the CDR3 is TGTGCCAGCAGCAGGACTAGCGGGATAGTCAATGAGCAGTTCTTC.

This clonotype was recorded a few times. The chain recombines TRBV25-1 with TRBJ2-3; no clear D gene. Per the germline V gene, CDR1 is MGHDK and CDR2 is SYGVNS. Trimming left V 6 bases short and J 4 bases short, with 14 bases between. The CDR3 length is 14 residues. CDR3 in amino acids: CASRGNLAADTQYF. The CDR3 region has the DNA TGTGCCAGCAGAGGGAATTTAGCCGCAGATACGCAGTATTTT. Full variable domain (remainder filled in from reference TRBV25-1 and TRBJ2-3): EADIYQTPRYLVIGTGKKITLECSQTMGHDKMYWYQQDPGMELHLIHYSYGVNSTEKGDLSSESTVSRIRTEHFPLTLESARPSHTSQYLCASRGNLAADTQYFGPGTRLTVL.

A few counts support this clonotype. This sequence joins TRBV3-1 and TRBJ1-1; D not resolved. V was pared by 0 bases and J by 1 base, with 6 bases between. Germline values: CDR1 LGHDT, CDR2 YNNKEL (reference sequence). CDR3 length equals 14 residues. The CDR3 protein is CASSQERRNTEAFF. As DNA, the CDR3 is TGTGCCAGCAGCCAAGAACGGAGGAACACTGAAGCTTTCTTT.

This clonotype was counted between two and nine times. The chain carries TRBV25-1 and TRBJ2-7; tentative D call: TRBD1 (5 bases). Looked up from germline, CDR1 is MGHDK and CDR2 is SYGVNS. This CDR3 region has 16 residues. Trimming removed 1 base from V and 4 bases from J, with 17 bases in between. CDR3 bases: TGTGCCAGCAGTGAATTCATAGGGCAGGGATCATACGAGCAGTACTTC. Amino acids: CASSEFIGQGSYEQYF.

This clonotype was counted a few times. This chain uses TRBV5-6 with TRBJ2-3; the D gene could be TRBD1 or TRBD2 (6 bases each). Trimming cost V 0 bases and J 2 bases, with 16 bases left between them. There are 17 residues in the CDR3. Germline V gene data show CDR1 as SGHDT and CDR2 as YYEEEE. The CDR3 sequence is CASSLGPGGRITDTQYF. The DNA of the CDR3 is TGTGCCAGCAGCTTGGGGCCTGGGGGGCGAATCACAGATACGCAGTATTTT.

The chain recombines TRBV28 with TRBJ2-7, with 7 positions matching TRBD1. Germline CDR1 and CDR2: MDHEN and SYDVKM. J gave up 6 bases and V 10 bases, and 6 bases lay outside the gene matches. The CDR3 is 11 amino acids. For the CDR3, the DNA is TGTGCCACCAAGGCAGGGGGCGAGCAGTACTTC. The encoded protein is CATKAGGEQYF.

This clonotype turned up a few times. This rearrangement joins TRBV11-2 to TRBJ2-3; D is unclear. The germline gives CDR1 SGHAT, CDR2 FQNNGV. CDR3 length: 12 residues. Trimming removed 5 bases from V and 5 bases from J, with 8 bases in between. The DNA of the CDR3 is TGTGCCAGCAGCACCCGGGTAGATACGCAGTATTTT. Protein product: CASSTRVDTQYF.

The chain carries TRBV5-5 and TRBJ2-3; D unresolved. The CDR3 extends over 16 amino acids. The V end was cut by 0 bases, the J end by 5 bases, with 16 bases between. Germline V gene lookup returns CDR1 SGHKS and CDR2 YYEKEE (reference sequence). CDR3 coding DNA: TGTGCCAGCAGCTTGGAAGAGACCTTTTTGAAAGATACGCAGTATTTT. Translation: CASSLEETFLKDTQYF.

This clonotype was found a few times. The J gene is TRBJ1-3, the V gene TRBV3-1; D perhaps matches TRBD1 (6 bases). Germline CDR1 is LGHDT and CDR2 is YNNKEL (reference sequence). Between the trimmed V and J ends, which lost 1 base and 4 bases, there was a span of 14 bases. CDR3 length equals 16 residues. This chain's CDR3 is CASSQGYRATGNTIYF. The CDR3 DNA follows: TGTGCCAGCAGCCAAGGCTACAGGGCGACCGGAAACACCATATATTTT.

This chain links TRBV9 with TRBJ2-3; D not certain. V lost 6 bases and J 2 bases, leaving 19 bases between the germline ends. The CDR3 covers 16 residues. Germline loops: CDR1 SGDLS, CDR2 YYNGEE. CDR3 bases: TGTGCCAGCACCTCCTTCAGGACGGCCAACACAGATACGCAGTATTTT. It encodes CASTSFRTANTDTQYF.

The chain carries TRBV7-3 and TRBJ2-5, with a tentative D call TRBD2 (6 bases). From germline, CDR1 is SGHTA and CDR2 FQGTGA. The CDR3 covers 14 residues. Trimming took 5 bases from V and 4 from J, leaving 14 bases between them. The CDR3 loop reads CASSPEGAGETQYF. DNA of the CDR3: TGTGCCAGCAGCCCCGAGGGAGCGGGAGAGACCCAGTACTTC.

The J gene is TRBJ2-7, the V gene TRBV5-1; 9 bases fit TRBD2. Per germline, CDR1 SGHRS and CDR2 YFSETQ. The CDR3 totals 16 residues. After removal of 2 bases from V and 5 bases from J, the junction contained 11 bases not matched to a gene. The CDR3 bases are TGCGCCAGCAGCTTCATCCCAGCGGGAGGCAAAAACGAGCAGTACTTC. This codes for CASSFIPAGGKNEQYF.

This clonotype was found a few times. The chain employs TRBV9 and TRBJ2-2; TRBD1 matches at 7 bases. The V gene's germline CDR1 is SGDLS and CDR2 YYNGEE. V was pared by 3 bases and J by 1 base, with 9 bases of the junction left unmatched. The CDR3 runs to 17 residues. The CDR3 region is CASSAPRGQMNTGELFF. The CDR3 region has the DNA TGTGCCAGCAGCGCCCCCCGGGGACAGATGAACACCGGGGAGCTGTTTTTT. Looking up the rest from reference TRBV9 and TRBJ2-2 gives the full variable domain: DSGVTQTPKHLITATGQRVTLRCSPRSGDLSVYWYQQSLDQGLQFLIQYYNGEERAKGNILERFSAQQFPDLHSELNLSSLELGDSALYFCASSAPRGQMNTGELFFGEGSRLTVL.

This clonotype has just a few counts. The V and J genes are TRBV7-9 and TRBJ2-7; no firm D call. Germline V lookup: CDR1 SEHNR, CDR2 FQNEAQ (reference sequence). The CDR3 has 14 residues. V was clipped by 4 bases and J by 4 bases, with 14 bases between them. CDR3 DNA: TGTGCCAGCAGCTCCCTTGCGTGGGAATACGAGCAGTACTTC. This codes for CASSSLAWEYEQYF.

This clonotype has ten or more counts. This chain uses TRBV6-5 with TRBJ2-1; 7 bases match TRBD1. After removal of 5 bases from V and 6 bases from J, the junction contained 13 bases not matched to a gene. CDR1 MNHEY and CDR2 SVGAGI come from the germline V gene. The CDR3 has 16 amino acids. The CDR3 here is CASSNTQGDGFNEQFF. The DNA of the CDR3 is TGTGCCAGCAGTAACACCCAGGGGGATGGCTTCAATGAGCAGTTCTTC.